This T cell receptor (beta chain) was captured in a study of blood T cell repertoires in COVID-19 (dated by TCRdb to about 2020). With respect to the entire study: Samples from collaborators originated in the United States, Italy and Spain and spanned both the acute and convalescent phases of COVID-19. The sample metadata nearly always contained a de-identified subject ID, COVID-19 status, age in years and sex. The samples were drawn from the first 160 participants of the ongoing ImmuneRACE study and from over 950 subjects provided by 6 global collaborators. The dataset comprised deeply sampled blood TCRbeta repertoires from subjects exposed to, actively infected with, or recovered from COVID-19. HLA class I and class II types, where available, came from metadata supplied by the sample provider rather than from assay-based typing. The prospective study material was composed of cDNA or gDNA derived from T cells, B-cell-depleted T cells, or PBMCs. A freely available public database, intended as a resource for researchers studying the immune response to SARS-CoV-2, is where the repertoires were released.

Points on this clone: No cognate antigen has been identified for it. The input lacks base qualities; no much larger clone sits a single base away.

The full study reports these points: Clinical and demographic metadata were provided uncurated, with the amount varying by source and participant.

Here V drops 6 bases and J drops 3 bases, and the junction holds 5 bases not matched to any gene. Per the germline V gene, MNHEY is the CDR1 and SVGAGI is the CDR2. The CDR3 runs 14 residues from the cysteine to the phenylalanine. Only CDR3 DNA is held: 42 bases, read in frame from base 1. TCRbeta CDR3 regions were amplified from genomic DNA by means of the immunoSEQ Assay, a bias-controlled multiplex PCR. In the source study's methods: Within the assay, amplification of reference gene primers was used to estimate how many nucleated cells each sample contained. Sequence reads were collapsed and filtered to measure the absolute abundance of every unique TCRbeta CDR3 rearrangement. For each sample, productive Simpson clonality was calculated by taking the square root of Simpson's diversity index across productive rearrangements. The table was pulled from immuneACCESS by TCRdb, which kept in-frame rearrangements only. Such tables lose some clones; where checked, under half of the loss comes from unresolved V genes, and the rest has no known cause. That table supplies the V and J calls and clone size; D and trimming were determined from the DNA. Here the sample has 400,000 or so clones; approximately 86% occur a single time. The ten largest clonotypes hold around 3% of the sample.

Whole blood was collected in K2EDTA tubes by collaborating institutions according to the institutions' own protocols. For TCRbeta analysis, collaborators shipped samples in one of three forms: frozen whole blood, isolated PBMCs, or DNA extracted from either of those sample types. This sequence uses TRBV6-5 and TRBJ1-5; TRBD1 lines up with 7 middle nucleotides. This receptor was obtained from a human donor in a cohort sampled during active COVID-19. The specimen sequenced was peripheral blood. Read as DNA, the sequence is TGTGCCAGCAGCCCGAGGGGGCTCAATCAGCCCCAGCATTTT. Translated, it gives CASSPRGLNQPQHF.